Listed below are T cell receptor beta chains from one sample, sequenced in a study of blood T cell repertoires in COVID-19. Assay: immunoSEQ multiplex PCR; the TCRdb copy retains only in-frame clones and omits some. The data show under 150,000 clones, roughly 79% seen once. Sample: PBMCs or T cells enriched from blood (not recorded which). These receptors originate from a woman in her forties or fifties who had recovered from COVID-19. Each CDR3 is given with its conserved first and last residue. A D gene is named only where the DNA matches it firmly. Clone size is shown for a subset of rows, as once, few, many or a class of expanded clone.

d_gene: TRBD1; v_gene: TRBV7-8; j_gene: TRBJ1-2; abundance: few; CDR3aa: CASSLARQGFASF; CDR3nt: TGTGCCAGCAGCTTAGCCAGACAGGGATTTGCTTCCTTC
d_gene: TRBD2; v_gene: TRBV28; j_gene: TRBJ2-2; abundance: once; CDR3aa: CASSLWGTKREYTGELFF; CDR3nt: TGTGCCAGCAGTTTATGGGGGACTAAGCGGGAGTACACCGGGGAGCTGTTTTTT
d_gene: TRBD2; v_gene: TRBV6-5; j_gene: TRBJ2-1; abundance: NA; CDR3aa: CATAASGRSNEQFF; CDR3nt: TGTGCCACCGCGGCTAGCGGGAGGTCCAATGAGCAGTTCTTC
d_gene: NA; v_gene: TRBV19; j_gene: TRBJ1-2; abundance: NA; CDR3aa: CASSGAGAYGYTF; CDR3nt: TGTGCCAGTTCAGGGGCTGGGGCCTATGGCTACACCTTC
d_gene: NA; v_gene: TRBV25-1; j_gene: TRBJ1-2; abundance: once; CDR3aa: CASSGANYGYTF; CDR3nt: TGTGCCAGCAGCGGTGCTAACTATGGCTACACCTTC
d_gene: NA; v_gene: TRBV5-8; j_gene: TRBJ1-1; abundance: NA; CDR3aa: CASSLGWREAFF; CDR3nt: TGTGCCAGCAGCTTAGGATGGAGGGAAGCTTTCTTT
d_gene: TRBD1; v_gene: TRBV14; j_gene: TRBJ1-2; abundance: once; CDR3aa: CASSQVGTGYDGYTF; CDR3nt: TGTGCCAGCAGCCAAGTCGGGACAGGGTATGATGGCTACACCTTC
d_gene: TRBD1; v_gene: TRBV29-1; j_gene: TRBJ1-1; abundance: NA; CDR3aa: CSVHRGSEAFF; CDR3nt: TGCAGCGTTCACAGGGGTTCTGAAGCTTTCTTT
d_gene: TRBD1; v_gene: TRBV30; j_gene: TRBJ1-2; abundance: many; CDR3aa: CAWSGQGLSYTF; CDR3nt: TGTGCCTGGTCGGGACAGGGGCTGAGCTACACCTTC
d_gene: TRBD1; v_gene: TRBV24-1; j_gene: TRBJ2-5; abundance: NA; CDR3aa: CATSEGTGGRETQYF; CDR3nt: TGTGCCACCAGTGAGGGGACAGGGGGGAGGGAGACCCAGTACTTC
d_gene: NA; v_gene: TRBV5-6; j_gene: TRBJ2-2; abundance: NA; CDR3aa: CASSLALRNTGELFF; CDR3nt: TGTGCCAGCAGCTTGGCCTTGCGGAACACCGGGGAGCTGTTTTTT
d_gene: TRBD2; v_gene: TRBV4-2; j_gene: TRBJ2-5; abundance: NA; CDR3aa: CASSQVGSGGGKETQYF; CDR3nt: TGTGCCAGCAGCCAAGTTGGTAGCGGGGGGGGGAAAGAGACCCAGTACTTC
d_gene: TRBD2; v_gene: TRBV11-1; j_gene: TRBJ2-7; abundance: NA; CDR3aa: CASSLTSGGLYEQYF; CDR3nt: TGTGCCAGCAGCCTAACTAGCGGGGGCCTCTACGAGCAGTACTTC
d_gene: NA; v_gene: TRBV13; j_gene: TRBJ1-1; abundance: once; CDR3aa: CATSDRNTEAFF; CDR3nt: TGTGCCACCTCAGACAGGAACACTGAAGCTTTCTTT
d_gene: TRBD2; v_gene: TRBV19; j_gene: TRBJ2-1; abundance: NA; CDR3aa: CASSTPSGRAYNEQFF; CDR3nt: TGTGCCAGTAGTACCCCTAGCGGGAGGGCCTACAATGAGCAGTTCTTC
d_gene: TRBD1; v_gene: TRBV19; j_gene: TRBJ1-2; abundance: NA; CDR3aa: CASSFGTGLFGYTF; CDR3nt: TGTGCCAGTAGTTTTGGGACAGGGCTGTTCGGCTACACCTTC
d_gene: TRBD1; v_gene: TRBV4-1; j_gene: TRBJ2-7; abundance: few; CDR3aa: CASSQGPPGRDRGYEQYF; CDR3nt: TGCGCCAGCAGCCAAGGTCCCCCGGGACGGGACAGGGGCTACGAGCAGTACTTC
d_gene: NA; v_gene: TRBV11-2; j_gene: TRBJ1-1; abundance: NA; CDR3aa: CASSLFQGRLETEAFF; CDR3nt: TGTGCCAGCAGCTTGTTCCAGGGAAGGTTGGAAACTGAAGCTTTCTTT
d_gene: TRBD1; v_gene: TRBV9; j_gene: TRBJ2-7; abundance: NA; CDR3aa: CASSPGQGGYEQYF; CDR3nt: TGTGCCAGCAGCCCCGGACAGGGTGGCTACGAGCAGTACTTC
d_gene: TRBD2; v_gene: TRBV29-1; j_gene: TRBJ2-1; abundance: few; CDR3aa: CSAQVAPWLAGESNEQFF; CDR3nt: TGCAGCGCCCAAGTGGCCCCTTGGCTAGCGGGGGAATCAAATGAGCAGTTCTTC
d_gene: TRBD2; v_gene: TRBV3-1/TRBV3-2; j_gene: TRBJ2-1; abundance: NA; CDR3aa: CASSPREVSGMNEQFF; CDR3nt: TGTGCCAGCAGCCCCCGTGAGGTTAGCGGGATGAATGAGCAGTTCTTC
d_gene: NA; v_gene: TRBV5-1; j_gene: TRBJ2-7; abundance: NA; CDR3aa: CASSLEAGNYEQYF; CDR3nt: TGCGCCAGCAGCTTGGAGGCCGGGAACTACGAGCAGTACTTC
d_gene: NA; v_gene: TRBV6-5; j_gene: TRBJ2-6; abundance: NA; CDR3aa: CASRRVSGANVLTF; CDR3nt: TGTGCCAGCAGGCGAGTCTCTGGGGCCAACGTCCTGACTTTC
d_gene: TRBD1; v_gene: TRBV7-2; j_gene: TRBJ2-1; abundance: NA; CDR3aa: CASSGKGQTNNEQFF; CDR3nt: TGTGCCAGCAGCGGAAAGGGACAGACCAACAATGAGCAGTTCTTC
d_gene: NA; v_gene: TRBV19; j_gene: TRBJ2-5; abundance: few; CDR3aa: CASSMRVRETQYF; CDR3nt: TGTGCCAGTAGTATGAGGGTACGGGAGACCCAGTACTTC
d_gene: NA; v_gene: TRBV30; j_gene: TRBJ2-6; abundance: many; CDR3aa: CAWTHYLDNPGANVLTF; CDR3nt: TGTGCCTGGACCCATTATCTCGACAATCCTGGGGCCAACGTCCTGACTTTC
d_gene: NA; v_gene: TRBV18; j_gene: TRBJ1-5; abundance: NA; CDR3aa: CASSPVGGSNQPQHF; CDR3nt: TGTGCCAGCTCACCGGTCGGGGGAAGCAATCAGCCCCAGCATTTT
d_gene: NA; v_gene: TRBV2; j_gene: TRBJ1-4; abundance: few; CDR3aa: CASRRSGATNEKLFF; CDR3nt: TGTGCCAGCAGAAGATCAGGTGCAACTAATGAAAAACTGTTTTTT
d_gene: NA; v_gene: TRBV18; j_gene: TRBJ2-7; abundance: NA; CDR3aa: CASSPQDRTPYEQYF; CDR3nt: TGTGCCAGCTCACCACAAGACAGGACACCCTACGAGCAGTACTTC
d_gene: NA; v_gene: TRBV27; j_gene: TRBJ2-3; abundance: NA; CDR3aa: CASRRAGTDTQYF; CDR3nt: TGTGCCAGCAGGAGGGCAGGCACAGATACGCAGTATTTT
d_gene: NA; v_gene: TRBV2; j_gene: TRBJ1-3; abundance: few; CDR3aa: CASSAGGGYSGNTIYF; CDR3nt: TGTGCCAGCAGTGCTGGGGGAGGTTACTCTGGAAACACCATATATTTT
d_gene: NA; v_gene: TRBV5-1; j_gene: TRBJ1-4; abundance: NA; CDR3aa: CASSSDEAHEKLFF; CDR3nt: TGCGCCAGCAGCTCTGACGAGGCTCATGAAAAACTGTTTTTT
d_gene: NA; v_gene: TRBV18; j_gene: TRBJ1-5; abundance: NA; CDR3aa: CASSPLGGNDQPQHF; CDR3nt: TGTGCCAGCTCACCACTTGGGGGGAACGATCAGCCCCAGCATTTT
d_gene: NA; v_gene: TRBV3-1/TRBV3-2; j_gene: TRBJ1-6; abundance: NA; CDR3aa: CASSSPPGSPLHF; CDR3nt: TGTGCCAGCAGCTCACCCCCGGGTTCACCCCTCCACTTT
d_gene: TRBD2; v_gene: TRBV27; j_gene: TRBJ2-1; abundance: NA; CDR3aa: CASKRTSGSYNEQFF; CDR3nt: TGTGCCAGCAAGCGGACTAGCGGCTCCTACAATGAGCAGTTCTTC
d_gene: TRBD2; v_gene: TRBV13; j_gene: TRBJ2-5; abundance: NA; CDR3aa: CASSLLAGVETQYF; CDR3nt: TGTGCCAGCAGCTTATTAGCGGGGGTGGAGACCCAGTACTTC
d_gene: TRBD1; v_gene: TRBV5-1; j_gene: TRBJ1-3; abundance: NA; CDR3aa: CASSTGQGRNTIYF; CDR3nt: TGCGCCAGCAGCACGGGACAGGGGAGAAACACCATATATTTT
d_gene: NA; v_gene: TRBV11-3; j_gene: TRBJ2-1; abundance: NA; CDR3aa: CASSLESPRNEQFF; CDR3nt: TGTGCCAGCAGCTTAGAATCCCCGCGCAATGAGCAGTTCTTC
d_gene: NA; v_gene: TRBV19; j_gene: TRBJ2-5; abundance: NA; CDR3aa: CASKEAGPIETQYF; CDR3nt: TGTGCCAGTAAGGAGGCCGGGCCTATCGAGACCCAGTACTTC
d_gene: NA; v_gene: TRBV6-5; j_gene: TRBJ1-1; abundance: NA; CDR3aa: CASITEIEAFF; CDR3nt: TGTGCCAGCATAACGGAGATTGAAGCTTTCTTT
d_gene: NA; v_gene: TRBV29-1; j_gene: TRBJ1-2; abundance: NA; CDR3aa: CSVGTDNAPSYGYTF; CDR3nt: TGCAGCGTGGGTACGGACAACGCCCCCTCCTATGGCTACACCTTC
d_gene: NA; v_gene: TRBV5-4; j_gene: TRBJ2-5; abundance: NA; CDR3aa: CASSLEGRQETQYF; CDR3nt: TGTGCCAGCAGCTTGGAGGGGCGACAAGAGACCCAGTACTTC
d_gene: NA; v_gene: TRBV2; j_gene: TRBJ2-7; abundance: once; CDR3aa: CASSEMRRDEQYF; CDR3nt: TGTGCCAGCAGTGAAATGAGGCGTGACGAGCAGTACTTC
d_gene: NA; v_gene: TRBV19; j_gene: TRBJ1-2; abundance: NA; CDR3aa: CASSIAAGGRVYGYTF; CDR3nt: TGTGCCAGTAGTATTGCGGCCGGAGGCCGGGTCTATGGCTACACCTTC
d_gene: NA; v_gene: TRBV28; j_gene: TRBJ2-7; abundance: many; CDR3aa: CASRPTTGYSYEQYF; CDR3nt: TGTGCCAGCAGACCTACAACAGGGTACTCCTACGAGCAGTACTTC
d_gene: NA; v_gene: TRBV11-3; j_gene: TRBJ1-2; abundance: few; CDR3aa: CASSLEWAYGYTF; CDR3nt: TGTGCCAGCAGCTTAGAGTGGGCGTATGGCTACACCTTC
d_gene: TRBD2; v_gene: TRBV6-1; j_gene: TRBJ2-3; abundance: NA; CDR3aa: CASSELPAGGPVTQYF; CDR3nt: TGTGCCAGCAGTGAACTCCCAGCGGGAGGGCCGGTTACGCAGTATTTT
d_gene: NA; v_gene: TRBV5-5; j_gene: TRBJ1-3; abundance: NA; CDR3aa: CASSLAGSGNTIYF; CDR3nt: TGTGCCAGCAGCTTGGCAGGTTCTGGAAACACCATATATTTT
d_gene: NA; v_gene: TRBV11-2; j_gene: TRBJ2-7; abundance: NA; CDR3aa: CASSLETSPYEQYF; CDR3nt: TGTGCCAGCAGCTTAGAGACTAGTCCCTACGAGCAGTACTTC
d_gene: TRBD1; v_gene: TRBV11-3; j_gene: TRBJ1-2; abundance: NA; CDR3aa: CASSQGQDGYTF; CDR3nt: TGTGCCAGCAGCCAGGGACAGGATGGCTACACCTTC
d_gene: TRBD1; v_gene: TRBV3-1/TRBV3-2; j_gene: TRBJ1-6; abundance: NA; CDR3aa: CASSRDRVVNSPLHF; CDR3nt: TGTGCCAGCAGCCGGGACAGGGTCGTAAATTCACCCCTCCACTTT
d_gene: NA; v_gene: TRBV7-3; j_gene: TRBJ1-1; abundance: NA; CDR3aa: CASSLFPGNTEAFF; CDR3nt: TGTGCCAGCAGCTTATTTCCGGGGAACACTGAAGCTTTCTTT
d_gene: NA; v_gene: TRBV19; j_gene: TRBJ2-2; abundance: NA; CDR3aa: CASSYRARTGELFF; CDR3nt: TGTGCCAGTAGTTACAGGGCTCGCACCGGGGAGCTGTTTTTT
d_gene: NA; v_gene: TRBV27; j_gene: TRBJ1-1; abundance: NA; CDR3aa: CASSLWSGMNTEAFF; CDR3nt: TGTGCCAGCAGTTTATGGTCAGGGATGAACACTGAAGCTTTCTTT
d_gene: TRBD2; v_gene: TRBV6-2/TRBV6-3; j_gene: TRBJ2-1; abundance: NA; CDR3aa: CASSGAGATYNEQFF; CDR3nt: TGTGCCAGCAGTGGAGCGGGGGCCACCTACAATGAGCAGTTCTTC
d_gene: NA; v_gene: TRBV30; j_gene: TRBJ1-2; abundance: few; CDR3aa: CAWSAGSYGYTF; CDR3nt: TGTGCCTGGAGCGCAGGGTCCTATGGCTACACCTTC
d_gene: TRBD2; v_gene: TRBV30; j_gene: TRBJ2-3; abundance: NA; CDR3aa: CAFRRGRPPGDTQYF; CDR3nt: TGTGCCTTCCGGCGGGGGAGGCCGCCAGGAGATACGCAGTATTTT
d_gene: NA; v_gene: TRBV6-5; j_gene: TRBJ2-7; abundance: NA; CDR3aa: CASSYSLAYEQYF; CDR3nt: TGTGCCAGCAGTTACAGTCTAGCCTACGAGCAGTACTTC
d_gene: TRBD1; v_gene: TRBV5-1; j_gene: TRBJ1-1; abundance: few; CDR3aa: CASSLSGTANTEAFF; CDR3nt: TGCGCCAGCAGCCTATCCGGGACAGCGAACACTGAAGCTTTCTTT